The rows below give T cell receptor beta chains drawn from one sample of a study of blood T cell repertoires in COVID-19. This table comes from immunoSEQ multiplex PCR, and its TCRdb copy is limited to in-frame clones, with some not included. The sample lists roughly 120,000 clones, 85% seen once, with about a tenth in the top ten. Sequencing was done on a sample of peripheral blood. The receptors shown here come from a man of 80 years or more with acute or convalescent COVID-19. Each CDR3 is given with its conserved first and last residue. The order of the fields is V gene, clone size, J gene, D gene, CDR3 protein, CDR3 DNA. A D gene is named only where the DNA matches it firmly. A row's size may be missing; if present it is once, few, many or a size class.

TRBV11-3,.,TRBJ1-1,TRBD1,CASSQGAQNTEAFF,TGTGCCAGCAGCCAGGGGGCACAGAACACTGAAGCTTTCTTT
TRBV28,.,TRBJ1-4,.,CASRGGSLYGEKLFF,TGTGCCAGCAGGGGGGGGAGTCTCTATGGTGAAAAACTGTTTTTT
TRBV5-4,.,TRBJ1-6,TRBD1,CASSTGTGDSPLHF,TGTGCCAGCAGCACAGGGACAGGGGATTCACCCCTCCACTTT
TRBV30,few,TRBJ1-5,TRBD1,CAWTGGKNQPQHF,TGTGCCTGGACAGGGGGCAAGAATCAGCCCCAGCATTTT
TRBV6-1,once,TRBJ1-2,TRBD1,CASSEALLGQGANGYTF,TGTGCCAGCAGTGAAGCGCTTTTAGGACAGGGAGCGAATGGCTACACCTTC
TRBV10-2,once,TRBJ2-7,.,CASSESVRRLYEQYF,TGCGCCAGCAGTGAGTCGGTCAGGCGCCTCTACGAGCAGTACTTC
TRBV7-2,once,TRBJ1-2,TRBD1,CASSLVAGQGNYGYTF,TGTGCCAGCAGCTTAGTCGCGGGACAGGGGAACTATGGCTACACCTTC
TRBV11-2,.,TRBJ2-3,.,CASSLNRVIDTQYF,TGTGCCAGCAGTTTAAACAGGGTCATAGATACGCAGTATTTT
TRBV3-1/TRBV3-2,once,TRBJ1-2,.,CASSRQNYGYTF,TGTGCCAGCAGCCGACAAAACTATGGCTACACCTTC
TRBV4-1,few,TRBJ2-1,TRBD2,CASSHWTSGRARNEQFF,TGCGCCAGCAGCCATTGGACTAGCGGGAGGGCCCGCAATGAGCAGTTCTTC
TRBV20-1,.,TRBJ2-3,.,CSATGTDTQYF,TGCAGTGCTACAGGCACAGATACGCAGTATTTT
TRBV29-1,.,TRBJ2-3,.,CSVKTGADTQYF,TGCAGCGTCAAAACGGGGGCAGATACGCAGTATTTT
TRBV5-5,.,TRBJ1-1,.,CASSLDRVNEAFF,TGTGCCAGCAGCTTAGATCGAGTCAATGAAGCTTTCTTT
TRBV4-1,.,TRBJ1-4,.,CASSQDFGATTNEKLFF,TGCGCCAGCAGCCAAGATTTTGGGGCCACAACTAATGAAAAACTGTTTTTT
TRBV7-2,.,TRBJ2-7,.,CASSLGQFYEQYF,TGTGCCAGCAGCTTAGGACAGTTCTACGAGCAGTACTTC
TRBV29-1,.,TRBJ1-3,TRBD1,CSVQGTGNTIYF,TGCAGTGTACAGGGGACTGGAAACACCATATATTTT
TRBV7-9,few,TRBJ2-2,TRBD1,CASSDRGPITGELFF,TGTGCCAGCAGCGACAGGGGGCCCATAACTGGGGAGCTGTTTTTT
TRBV2,few,TRBJ2-5,TRBD1,CASSPGTGGMETQYF,TGTGCCAGCAGTCCCGGGACAGGGGGTATGGAGACCCAGTACTTC
TRBV9,.,TRBJ2-7,TRBD2,CASSAGTRDEQYF,TGTGCCAGCAGCGCCGGGACTAGGGACGAGCAGTACTTC
TRBV30,.,TRBJ1-5,.,CAWSVGTREQPQHF,TGTGCCTGGAGTGTAGGTACTCGGGAGCAGCCCCAGCATTTT
TRBV29-1,.,TRBJ2-6,.,CSATSGANVLTF,TGCAGCGCAACTTCTGGGGCCAACGTCCTGACTTTC
TRBV10-2,once,TRBJ1-5,.,CASRPDSYQPQHF,TGCGCCAGCAGGCCCGACAGTTATCAGCCCCAGCATTTT
TRBV5-4,once,TRBJ2-2,.,CASTRGRNTGELFF,TGTGCCAGCACCCGCGGGCGGAACACCGGGGAGCTGTTTTTT
TRBV6-5,.,TRBJ1-2,.,CASDRQHLYGYTF,TGTGCCAGCGATCGACAGCACCTTTATGGCTACACCTTC
TRBV9,.,TRBJ1-5,TRBD1,CASSVGTGDDQPQHF,TGTGCCAGCAGCGTCGGGACAGGGGACGATCAGCCCCAGCATTTT
TRBV6-1,.,TRBJ1-6,.,CASSEDRGSPLHF,TGTGCCAGCAGTGAAGATAGAGGTTCACCCCTCCACTTT
TRBV5-4,.,TRBJ1-4,TRBD1,CASSLNRGANEKLFF,TGTGCCAGCAGCTTAAACAGGGGTGCTAATGAAAAACTGTTTTTT
TRBV10-3,.,TRBJ1-1,TRBD1,CAITRGQGSEAFF,TGTGCCATCACCAGGGGACAGGGCTCTGAAGCTTTCTTT
TRBV2,.,TRBJ2-1,.,CASSESQGFGNEQFF,TGTGCCAGCAGTGAAAGCCAGGGGTTTGGTAATGAGCAGTTCTTC
TRBV5-1,.,TRBJ2-1,TRBD2,CASSSGTSGRNEQFF,TGCGCCAGCAGCTCCGGGACTAGCGGCCGCAATGAGCAGTTCTTC
TRBV7-9,.,TRBJ1-1,TRBD1,CASSYQGGTEAFF,TGTGCCAGCAGCTACCAGGGGGGAACTGAAGCTTTCTTT
TRBV19,.,TRBJ1-1,.,CASSILTDSTEAFF,TGTGCCAGTAGTATACTGACAGATAGCACTGAAGCTTTCTTT
TRBV5-1,few,TRBJ2-2,TRBD2,CASSYLGAGAGELFF,TGCGCCAGCAGCTACCTAGGGGCGGGAGCCGGGGAGCTGTTTTTT
TRBV19,.,TRBJ1-3,.,CASTPPVFSGNTIYF,TGTGCCAGTACCCCGCCGGTCTTCTCTGGAAACACCATATATTTT
TRBV6-5,.,TRBJ1-3,.,CASAVDSGNTIYF,TGTGCCAGCGCGGTCGACTCTGGAAACACCATATATTTT
TRBV7-8,.,TRBJ1-4,.,CASSRGGVGGEKLFF,TGTGCCAGCAGCCGAGGCGGGGTGGGAGGTGAAAAACTGTTTTTT
TRBV5-1,few,TRBJ1-6,.,CASSLAAGLKVSPLHF,TGCGCCAGCAGCTTGGCCGCGGGGCTGAAGGTGTCACCCCTCCACTTT
TRBV28,.,TRBJ1-2,.,CASSAAEVGYTF,TGTGCCAGCAGTGCCGCGGAGGTTGGCTACACCTTC
TRBV3-1/TRBV3-2,.,TRBJ1-5,.,CASSPPRTDSVGQPQHF,TGTGCCAGCAGCCCACCTCGGACAGATAGCGTGGGACAGCCCCAGCATTTT
TRBV5-4,few,TRBJ1-4,.,CASSLGSGKLFF,TGTGCCAGCAGCCTGGGTTCGGGAAAACTGTTTTTT
TRBV5-6,.,TRBJ2-3,.,CASSLLGLDTQYF,TGTGCCAGCAGCTTGTTGGGACTAGATACGCAGTATTTT
TRBV13,.,TRBJ1-2,.,CASSLGSGGDYGYTF,TGTGCCAGCAGCTTAGGCTCGGGAGGCGATTACGGCTACACCTTC
TRBV6-1,.,TRBJ2-1,TRBD1,CASSARRGTGGGNEQFF,TGTGCCAGCAGTGCCCGGAGGGGGACAGGGGGCGGGAATGAGCAGTTCTTC
TRBV5-1,.,TRBJ2-1,TRBD1,CASSSGGVYNEQFF,TGCGCCAGCAGCTCAGGGGGAGTATACAATGAGCAGTTCTTC
TRBV6-1,few,TRBJ1-3,.,CASSERGSPSGNTIYF,TGTGCCAGCAGTGAACGGGGATCACCCTCTGGAAACACCATATATTTT
TRBV5-1,.,TRBJ1-1,.,CASSWTSNTEAFF,TGCGCCAGCAGCTGGACATCGAACACTGAAGCTTTCTTT
TRBV7-2,few,TRBJ1-5,.,CASSSRDDQPQHF,TGTGCCAGCAGCTCCCGGGATGATCAGCCCCAGCATTTT
TRBV28,.,TRBJ2-1,TRBD2,CASSLSGLAGYNEQFF,TGTGCCAGCAGTTTGAGTGGGCTAGCGGGATACAATGAGCAGTTCTTC
TRBV24-1,.,TRBJ2-5,.,CATSDLAPGSIQETQYF,TGTGCCACCAGTGATTTGGCCCCGGGATCAATCCAAGAGACCCAGTACTTC
TRBV5-1,.,TRBJ1-1,TRBD1,CASSSTGGPNTEAFF,TGCGCCAGCAGCAGCACAGGGGGCCCGAACACTGAAGCTTTCTTT
TRBV29-1,few,TRBJ2-5,.,CSADPGAGETQYF,TGCAGCGCAGACCCAGGGGCCGGGGAGACCCAGTACTTC
TRBV6-2/TRBV6-3,.,TRBJ2-3,TRBD2,CASSSPPAGSTDTQYF,TGTGCCAGCAGTTCCCCCCCAGCGGGAAGCACAGATACGCAGTATTTT
TRBV5-1,.,TRBJ1-6,TRBD1,CASSDGRGQSPLHF,TGCGCCAGCAGTGACGGCAGGGGGCAATCACCCCTCCACTTT
TRBV30,.,TRBJ1-1,TRBD1,CARDRENTEAFF,TGTGCCCGGGACAGGGAGAACACTGAAGCTTTCTTT
TRBV5-4,.,TRBJ1-2,TRBD1,CASSSGQGDYGYTF,TGTGCCAGCAGCTCGGGACAGGGGGACTATGGCTACACCTTC
TRBV5-4,.,TRBJ1-3,TRBD1,CASSWAGQGGNTIYF,TGTGCCAGCAGCTGGGCCGGACAGGGGGGAAACACCATATATTTT
TRBV12-3/TRBV12-4,.,TRBJ2-1,TRBD1,CASKPGQYNEQFF,TGTGCCAGCAAACCGGGACAGTACAATGAGCAGTTCTTC
TRBV2,few,TRBJ1-5,TRBD1,CASAMDRDQPQHF,TGTGCCAGTGCAATGGACAGGGATCAGCCCCAGCATTTT
TRBV27,.,TRBJ2-2,.,CASSLRDGGLTGELFF,TGTGCCAGCAGTTTGCGGGACGGGGGACTCACCGGGGAGCTGTTTTTT
TRBV7-2,.,TRBJ2-3,TRBD2,CASSSRLAGGPDTQYF,TGTGCCAGCAGCTCCAGACTAGCGGGAGGCCCAGATACGCAGTATTTT